The present TCR beta chain was sequenced within a study of T cell changes during pregnancy in multiple sclerosis. Data came from immunoSEQ multiplex PCR; TCRdb stores just in-frame clones and leaves some out. This sample carries 55,000 to 70,000 clones, 93% of them seen once, and the ten largest clones take approximately 0.34%. The CDR3 is made up of 14 amino acids. Germline assignment: CDR1 LNHDA and CDR2 SQIVND (reference sequence). Trimming took off 3 bases at V and 2 bases at J, with 11 bases between the two ends. The material sequenced was CD4+ T cells from peripheral blood mononuclear cells, taken before pregnancy. V gene TRBV19 combines with J gene TRBJ2-7; D is perhaps TRBD1 (5 bases). The origin of this receptor is a female donor with multiple sclerosis, enrolled in a pregnancy study. CDR3 bases: TGTGCCAGTAGTATTAGGGGCGGAGCCTACGAGCAGTACTTC. Translation: CASSIRGGAYEQYF.